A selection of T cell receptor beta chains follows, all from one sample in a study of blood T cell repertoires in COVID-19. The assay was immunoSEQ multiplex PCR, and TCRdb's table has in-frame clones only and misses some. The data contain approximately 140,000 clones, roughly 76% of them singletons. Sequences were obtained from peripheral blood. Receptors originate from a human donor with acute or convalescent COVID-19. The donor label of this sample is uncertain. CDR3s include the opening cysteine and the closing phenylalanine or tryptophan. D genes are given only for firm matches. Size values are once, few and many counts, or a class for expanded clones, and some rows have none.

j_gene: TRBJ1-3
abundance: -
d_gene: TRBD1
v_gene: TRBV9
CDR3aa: CASSPGTGGIGNTIYF
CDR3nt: TGTGCCAGCAGCCCCGGGACAGGGGGGATCGGAAACACCATATATTTT

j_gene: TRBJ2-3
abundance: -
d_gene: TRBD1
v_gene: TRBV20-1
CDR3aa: CSASAAQGAPPDTQYF
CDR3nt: TGCAGTGCTAGTGCAGCACAGGGGGCCCCCCCAGATACGCAGTATTTT

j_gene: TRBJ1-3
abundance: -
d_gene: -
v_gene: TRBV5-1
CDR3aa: CASSLGTGSSGNTIYF
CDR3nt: TGCGCCAGCAGCTTGGGTACAGGGAGCTCTGGAAACACCATATATTTT

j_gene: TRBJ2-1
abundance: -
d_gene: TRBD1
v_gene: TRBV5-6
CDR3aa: CASTRWATGANEQFF
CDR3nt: TGTGCCAGCACCCGGTGGGCGACAGGGGCCAATGAGCAGTTCTTC

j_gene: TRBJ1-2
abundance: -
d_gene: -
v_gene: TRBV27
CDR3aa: CASKRDMNYGYTF
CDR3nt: TGTGCCAGCAAAAGGGACATGAACTATGGCTACACCTTC

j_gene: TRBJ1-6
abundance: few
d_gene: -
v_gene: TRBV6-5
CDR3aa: CASGPPRRYNSPLHF
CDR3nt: TGTGCCAGCGGCCCCCCGAGGCGGTATAATTCACCCCTCCACTTT

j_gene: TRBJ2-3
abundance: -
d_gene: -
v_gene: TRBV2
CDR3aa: CASSVLGTSTDTQYF
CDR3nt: TGTGCCAGCAGTGTACTAGGGACTAGCACAGATACGCAGTATTTT

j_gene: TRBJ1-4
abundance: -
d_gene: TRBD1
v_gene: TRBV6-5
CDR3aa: CASNDREFEEKLFF
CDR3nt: TGTGCCAGCAACGACAGGGAGTTTGAGGAAAAACTGTTTTTT

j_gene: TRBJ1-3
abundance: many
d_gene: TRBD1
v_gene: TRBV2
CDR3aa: CASSNRDSSSGNTIYF
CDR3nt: TGTGCCAGCAGCAACCGGGACAGTTCCTCTGGAAACACCATATATTTT

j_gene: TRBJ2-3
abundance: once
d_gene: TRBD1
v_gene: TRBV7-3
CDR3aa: CASSSGTGGTDTQYF
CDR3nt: TGTGCCAGCAGCTCCGGGACAGGGGGGACAGATACGCAGTATTTT